Shown below are 22 T cell receptor beta chains from a single sample sequenced in a study of response to subunit inactivated influenza vaccine (dated by TCRdb to between 2018 and 2020). To prepare the library, RT-PCR was applied. Instrument used: Illumina HiSeq 2500. TCRdb cleaned the public reads at Q25 with fastp, built clones with MiXCR and kept in-frame beta chains. Rows with one shared CDR3 protein collapse into an entry with the most common genes and DNA. This sample has fewer than 600,000 distinct CDR3 sequences in its table, and about 7.2% of those were observed once. The ten biggest clones cover under 15% of the sample. The sequenced sample was PBMCs from blood, obtained about 24 months after vaccination. These receptors were taken from a man between 50 and 75 years old who received an inactivated influenza vaccine. Donor details come from another sample of the same person, matched by shared clones.

The chain is built from TRBV3-1 and TRBJ2-2; D is perhaps TRBD1 or TRBD2 (5 bases each). V lost 7 bases, J lost 4 bases, and 13 bases lay in between. The CDR3 is 14 residues long. Per germline, CDR1 LGHDT and CDR2 YNNKEL (reference sequence). The chain's CDR3 is CASTTSGGTGELFF. CDR3 coding DNA: TGTGCCAGCACCACGAGTGGGGGCACCGGGGAGCTGTTTTTT.

The chain is built from TRBV18 and TRBJ2-3, with D maybe TRBD2 (5 bases). The V and J ends lost 8 bases and 3 bases respectively, with 18 bases between them. Germline V CDR1 and CDR2: KGHSH, LQKENI. The CDR3 extends over 15 amino acids. CDR3 DNA sequence: TGTGCCAGCGCTTCGATAACTAGGTTGACAGATACGCAGTATTTT. This encodes CASASITRLTDTQYF.

This rearrangement joins TRBV6-2 or TRBV6-3 to TRBJ2-7; no definite D call. Deletions cut 6 bases from V and 7 bases from J, with 19 bases between. Per the germline V gene, CDR1 is MNHEY and CDR2 is SVGEGT. This CDR3 comprises 14 residues. The CDR3 nucleotides are TGTGCCAGCAGCCGGACGGCACAAACGAGGGAGCAGTACTTC. It yields the protein CASSRTAQTREQYF.

This rearrangement joins TRBV12-3 or TRBV12-4 to TRBJ1-2; the D is unclear. Between the trimmed V and J ends, which lost 4 bases and 3 bases, there was a span of 12 bases. The CDR3 loop spans 14 amino acids. This CDR3 reads CASSYRRADYGYTF. Written as DNA, the CDR3 is TGTGCCAGCAGTTACCGACGGGCCGACTATGGCTACACCTTC.

The sample holds many counts of this clonotype. The V gene is TRBV5-5, the J gene TRBJ1-2; D possibly corresponds to TRBD1 (6 bases). The V end lost 2 bases, the J end lost 3 bases, and 20 bases lay between the germline ends. Germline V lookup: CDR1 SGHKS, CDR2 YYEKEE (reference sequence). The CDR3 extends over 17 amino acids. The CDR3 loop reads CASSFFPKQGEDYGYTF. The CDR3 DNA sequence: TGTGCCAGCAGCTTTTTCCCTAAACAGGGCGAGGACTATGGCTACACCTTC.

This clonotype was seen at least ten times. The chain joins TRBV27 to TRBJ2-2, with D perhaps given as TRBD1 or TRBD2 (5 bases each). V dropped 7 bases and J dropped 6 bases, with 9 bases sitting between them. The CDR3 spans 12 residues. Germline lookup yields CDR1 MNHEY and CDR2 SMNVEV (reference sequence). This CDR3 reads CASTGASGELFF. The CDR3 coding sequence is TGTGCCAGCACCGGGGCGTCCGGGGAGCTGTTTTTT.

This chain connects TRBV5-5 to TRBJ2-1, with D possibly TRBD2 on 5 matching bases. The V gene's germline CDR1 is SGHKS and CDR2 YYEKEE (reference sequence). V was pared by 3 bases and J by 0 bases, with 16 bases between. This CDR3 has 17 residues. The CDR3 nucleotides read TGTGCCAGCAGCTCGCTGGTATCCCTAGCCTCCTACAATGAGCAGTTCTTC. Translation: CASSSLVSLASYNEQFF.

The CDR3 bases are TGTGCCAGCAGCCAATATTCACTATCTGGCACAGATACGCAGTATTTT. It specifies CASSQYSLSGTDTQYF. The V gene is TRBV4-2, the J gene TRBJ2-3; D gene unclear. Germline values: CDR1 LGHNA, CDR2 YNFKEQ. V gave up 2 bases and J gave up 1 base, with 13 bases separating them. The CDR3 is 16 residues long.

This clonotype turned up a few times. V usage is TRBV5-1 and J usage is TRBJ2-5; perhaps TRBD2 as D (6 bases). The CDR3 totals 15 residues. Germline CDR1 SGHRS, CDR2 YFSETQ. V gave up 0 bases and J gave up 5 bases, with 14 bases separating them. CDR3 protein: CASSLGVTSTETQYF. The DNA for the CDR3 is TGCGCCAGCAGCTTGGGTGTCACTAGCACGGAGACCCAGTACTTC.

V gene TRBV5-1 combines with J gene TRBJ1-2; D remains unclear. V lost 1 base, J lost 1 base, and 11 bases lay in between. From germline, CDR1 is SGHRS and CDR2 YFSETQ. The CDR3 is 15 residues long. The CDR3 DNA sequence: TGCGCCAGCAGCTTGAGTGGCAGTAATAACTATGGCTACACCTTC. Protein: CASSLSGSNNYGYTF.

V is TRBV5-6 and J is TRBJ1-2; no firm D call. The length of the CDR3 is 14 residues. Trimming pared 0 bases from V and 5 bases from J, leaving 11 bases between. Per germline, CDR1 SGHDT and CDR2 YYEEEE. As DNA, the CDR3 is TGTGCCAGCAGCTTGGCTTCGTCGAGATATGGCTACACCTTC. It yields the protein CASSLASSRYGYTF.

There are a few counts of this clonotype. CDR3 amino acids: CASSQDYRGSGNTIYF. CDR3 coding DNA: TGTGCCAGCAGCCAAGATTACCGGGGGTCTGGAAACACCATATATTTT. This chain joins TRBV4-2 and TRBJ1-3, with D tentatively TRBD1 (5 bases). With 0 bases removed from V and 1 base from J, the gap between germline ends came to 10 bases. Germline V lookup: CDR1 LGHNA, CDR2 YNFKEQ. The CDR3 covers 16 residues.

This clonotype has just a few counts. The CDR3 loop is CASSYGAGLNTEAFF. The CDR3 coding sequence is TGTGCCAGCAGTTACGGGGCAGGGTTGAACACTGAAGCTTTCTTT. This rearrangement joins TRBV6-5 to TRBJ1-1; perhaps TRBD1 as D (5 bases). The CDR3 loop spans 15 amino acids. Germline CDR1 reads MNHEY; CDR2 reads SVGAGI. The V gene lost 2 bases and the J gene lost 0 bases, with 10 bases spanning the gap.

This chain joins TRBV19 and TRBJ2-1, with a possible D match to TRBD2 (6 bases). Looked up from germline, CDR1 is LNHDA and CDR2 is SQIVND (reference sequence). There are 13 residues in the CDR3. V lost 5 bases to trimming and J lost 8 bases, with 13 bases between them. The CDR3 coding sequence is TGTGCCAGTAGTGAGGGCGGGATCGATGAGCAGTTCTTC. Translating gives CASSEGGIDEQFF.

This clonotype came up a few times. The V gene is TRBV3-1, the J gene TRBJ2-1; a weak D match, TRBD2 (5 bases). This CDR3 comprises 13 residues. Trimming took off 3 bases at V and 9 bases at J, with 12 bases between the two ends. Germline V CDR1 and CDR2: LGHDT, YNNKEL (reference sequence). The CDR3 loop reads CASSQRDRGEQFF. Written as DNA, the CDR3 is TGTGCCAGCAGCCAGAGGGATCGTGGTGAGCAGTTCTTC.

This clonotype was counted a few times. At one end, the junction sequence differs from germline, possibly due to a read error. The V call is TRBV14, the J call TRBJ2-7, with D possibly matching TRBD2 (6 bases). The CDR3 sequence is 12 residues long. Germline CDR1 and CDR2: SGHDN and FVKESK. CDR3 in amino acids: CAGSQGTYEQYF. In nucleotides, the CDR3 is TGTGCCGGCAGCCAAGGGACTTACGAGCAGTACTTC.

The V call is TRBV6-2 or TRBV6-3, the J call TRBJ2-7; possibly TRBD2 for D (6 bases). V shed 2 bases and J shed 2 bases, with 13 bases lying between them. Germline CDR1 reads MNHEY; CDR2 reads SVGEGT. This CDR3 contains 15 residues. The chain's CDR3 is CASSYQRAKTYEQYF. CDR3 nucleotide sequence: TGTGCCAGCAGTTACCAGCGGGCAAAAACCTACGAGCAGTACTTC.

This clonotype has just a few counts. The chain joins TRBV7-9 to TRBJ1-1; D unresolved. The CDR3 is made up of 12 amino acids. Germline CDR1 SEHNR, CDR2 FQNEAQ (reference sequence). Trimming removed 2 bases at V and 6 bases at J, with 7 bases between. CDR3 DNA: TGTGCCAGCAGCTTAATGGATCCTGAAGCTTTCTTT. Translated, it gives CASSLMDPEAFF.

The chain employs TRBV7-9 and TRBJ2-2; TRBD2 matches at 7 bases. The CDR3 has 16 residues. Trimming took 3 bases from V and 2 from J; bases not matched to a gene: 6. Germline V lookup: CDR1 SEHNR, CDR2 FQNEAQ (reference sequence). CDR3 amino acids: CASSFTGGVNTGELFF. The CDR3 nucleotides are TGTGCCAGCAGCTTCACGGGAGGCGTAAACACCGGGGAGCTGTTTTTT.

This clonotype came up many times. This chain links TRBV4-3 with TRBJ2-1, with 8 bases identical to TRBD2. Germline V lookup: CDR1 LGHNA, CDR2 YSLEER. The V and J ends lost 4 bases and 4 bases, in that order; junction bases with no gene match: 12. CDR3 length: 17 amino acids. CDR3 sequence: CASSRQPSGSRYNEQFF. The DNA of the CDR3 is TGCGCCAGCAGCCGCCAACCGAGCGGGAGTAGGTACAATGAGCAGTTCTTC.

A note on this clonotype: Compared with germline, one end of the junction differs, possibly owing to a read error. CDR3 bases: TGTGCCGGCAGTTTTGGAGACAGGTACTCCTACGAGCAGTACTTC. Translated, it gives CAGSFGDRYSYEQYF. The rearrangement joins TRBV28 to TRBJ2-7; possibly TRBD1 for D (6 bases). The CDR3 runs to 15 residues. Germline values: CDR1 MDHEN, CDR2 SYDVKM.

The V and J genes are TRBV6-2 or TRBV6-3 and TRBJ1-6, with D uncertain. V was cut by 8 bases and J by 6 bases, with 17 bases left in between. CDR3 length equals 15 residues. The germline CDR1 and CDR2 sequences are MNHEY and SVGEGT. The CDR3 nucleotides are TGTGCCAGCTCTTGGAGTCCGGGCCCTAATTCACCCCTCCACTTT. It specifies CASSWSPGPNSPLHF.